The clone carrying this T cell receptor beta chain was counted a single time. This specimen comes from a study of cytomegalovirus exposure and HLA in healthy donors. Researchers ran the PCR with 60 Vbeta and 13 Jbeta primers. Data came from immunoSEQ multiplex PCR; TCRdb stores just in-frame clones and leaves some out. The data hold some 190,000 clones, with approximately 84% observed a single time. The sequence came from a female donor in good health and CMV-seronegative. The sample comprised PBMCs.

The CDR3 loop reads CATSGNPSSGYTF. The CDR3 DNA sequence: TGTGCCACCTCAGGCAACCCGAGCTCTGGCTACACCTTC. The genes are TRBV2 and TRBJ1-2; D uncertain. The V and J ends lost 10 bases and 7 bases respectively, with 19 bases between them. Germline CDR1 SNHLY, CDR2 FYNNEI. This CDR3 contains 13 residues.